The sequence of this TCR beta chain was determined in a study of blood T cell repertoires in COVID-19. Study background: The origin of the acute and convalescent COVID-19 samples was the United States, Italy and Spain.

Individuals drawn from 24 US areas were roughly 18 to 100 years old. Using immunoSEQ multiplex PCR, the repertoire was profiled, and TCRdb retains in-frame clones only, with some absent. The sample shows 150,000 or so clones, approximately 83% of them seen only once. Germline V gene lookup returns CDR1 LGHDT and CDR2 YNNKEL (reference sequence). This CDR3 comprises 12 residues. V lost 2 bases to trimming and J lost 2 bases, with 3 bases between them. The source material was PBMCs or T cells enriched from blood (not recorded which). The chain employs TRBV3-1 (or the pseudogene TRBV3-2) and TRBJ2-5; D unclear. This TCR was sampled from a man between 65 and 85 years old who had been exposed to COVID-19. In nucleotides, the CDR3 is TGTGCCAGCAGCCAACATCAAGAGACCCAGTACTTC. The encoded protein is CASSQHQETQYF.